Listed below are T cell receptor beta chains from one sample, sequenced in a study of blood T cell repertoires in COVID-19. Using immunoSEQ multiplex PCR, the repertoire was profiled, and TCRdb retains in-frame clones only, with some absent. The sample holds about 220,000 clones, 70% to 90% seen once. Sequenced: peripheral blood. The receptors stem from a middle-aged man who had recovered from COVID-19. Both conserved end residues are part of each CDR3. D genes are given only for firm matches. For some rows the clone size is stated as once, few or many, or as a class when expanded; others skip it.

>-|TRBV29-1|TRBJ2-1|-
CSVDLSLMSEQFF
TGCAGCGTCGACTTGTCTCTAATGAGTGAGCAGTTCTTC
>-|TRBV5-1|TRBJ2-3|TRBD2
CASRNGGRATDTQYF
TGCGCCAGCCGGAACGGTGGGAGGGCCACAGATACGCAGTATTTT
>-|TRBV2|TRBJ1-5|-
CASSEALRDQPQHF
TGTGCCAGCAGTGAAGCGCTTCGGGATCAGCCCCAGCATTTT
>-|TRBV15|TRBJ1-4|TRBD1
CATSRPPGQGDGKLFF
TGTGCCACCAGCAGGCCCCCGGGACAGGGGGATGGAAAACTGTTTTTT
>-|TRBV27|TRBJ2-3|TRBD2
CASSLFASGRFSDTQYF
TGTGCCAGCAGTTTATTCGCTAGCGGGAGGTTTTCAGATACGCAGTATTTT
>-|TRBV7-2|TRBJ2-7|TRBD1
CASSPQTGTYEQYF
TGTGCCAGCAGCCCTCAGACAGGGACCTACGAGCAGTACTTC
>-|TRBV10-2|TRBJ1-5|-
CASSGTGTPNQPQHF
TGCGCCAGCAGTGGTACCGGGACACCGAATCAGCCCCAGCATTTT
>-|TRBV29-1|TRBJ2-1|TRBD1
CSATVTGTGGDNEQFF
TGCAGCGCCACCGTAACCGGGACAGGGGGTGACAATGAGCAGTTCTTC
>-|TRBV30|TRBJ1-6|TRBD1
CAWRQGAPYNSPLHF
TGTGCCTGGCGACAGGGGGCCCCCTATAATTCACCCCTCCACTTT
>-|TRBV28|TRBJ2-7|-
CASSNQQGTTYEQYF
TGTGCCAGCAGCAACCAACAGGGAACCACCTACGAGCAGTACTTC
>-|TRBV5-8|TRBJ2-3|-
CASSLGASTDTQYF
TGTGCCAGCAGCTTGGGAGCTAGCACAGATACGCAGTATTTT
>-|TRBV5-1|TRBJ2-1|-
CASSTMWVQSSSYNEQFF
TGCGCCAGCAGCACGATGTGGGTGCAATCTAGCTCCTACAATGAGCAGTTCTTC
>-|TRBV15|TRBJ2-1|-
CATSREGGSNNNEQFF
TGTGCCACCAGCAGAGAAGGCGGAAGCAACAACAATGAGCAGTTCTTC
>-|TRBV5-1|TRBJ2-3|TRBD1
CASSLPGQGRTDTQYF
TGCGCCAGCAGCTTGCCGGGACAGGGGCGCACAGATACGCAGTATTTT
>-|TRBV28|TRBJ1-5|-
CASSPTQVSSQPQHF
TGTGCCAGCAGTCCGACCCAGGTGTCGAGTCAGCCCCAGCATTTT
>-|TRBV28|TRBJ2-3|-
CASTPYGADTQYF
TGTGCCAGCACTCCTTACGGGGCAGATACGCAGTATTTT
>-|TRBV2|TRBJ2-5|TRBD2
CASRVAGVQETQYF
TGTGCCAGCAGAGTAGCGGGAGTCCAAGAGACCCAGTACTTC
>-|TRBV5-1|TRBJ2-7|TRBD1
CASSPTGVSYEQYF
TGCGCCAGCAGCCCCACAGGGGTCTCCTACGAGCAGTACTTC
>-|TRBV6-5|TRBJ2-7|TRBD2
CASRTPWTSGEQYF
TGTGCCAGCAGAACACCTTGGACTAGCGGAGAGCAGTACTTC
>-|TRBV10-3|TRBJ2-7|TRBD2
CAISETSGSYEQYF
TGTGCCATCAGTGAGACTAGCGGGAGCTACGAGCAGTACTTC
>-|TRBV7-9|TRBJ2-7|TRBD1
CASSPQGGTGAHEQYF
TGTGCCAGCAGCCCCCAGGGGGGGACAGGGGCTCACGAGCAGTACTTC
>-|TRBV2|TRBJ1-4|-
CASRRQATNEKLFF
TGTGCCAGCAGAAGACAAGCAACTAATGAAAAACTGTTTTTT
>-|TRBV7-2|TRBJ2-7|-
CASSITAGYKIEQYF
TGTGCCAGCAGCATAACTGCGGGTTATAAAATCGAGCAGTACTTC
>-|TRBV6-1|TRBJ1-6|-
CASSEVGVRHSPLHF
TGTGCCAGCAGTGAGGTAGGGGTACGGCATTCACCCCTCCACTTT
>-|TRBV28|TRBJ2-1|TRBD1
CASSFQLPGQGDNEQFF
TGTGCCAGCAGTTTCCAACTACCGGGACAGGGTGACAATGAGCAGTTCTTC
>-|TRBV5-1|TRBJ2-7|TRBD1
CASSLGTGGPYEQYF
TGCGCCAGCAGCTTGGGGACAGGGGGTCCCTACGAGCAGTACTTC
>-|TRBV18|TRBJ2-1|TRBD2
CASSPQRTSGRAVYNEQFF
TGTGCCAGCTCACCACAGCGGACTAGCGGGAGGGCCGTCTACAATGAGCAGTTCTTC
>-|TRBV10-2|TRBJ2-7|-
CASRPTVRYEQYF
TGCGCCAGCAGGCCCACGGTTCGCTACGAGCAGTACTTC
>few|TRBV7-9|TRBJ2-2|-
CASSLALASGELFF
TGTGCCAGCAGCTTAGCTCTAGCGTCCGGGGAGCTGTTTTTT
>once|TRBV28|TRBJ2-5|TRBD1
CASSPPGTGRQETQYF
TGTGCCAGCAGTCCACCCGGGACAGGGAGACAAGAGACCCAGTACTTC
>-|TRBV19|TRBJ2-6|-
CASSIQGNSGANVLTF
TGTGCCAGTAGTATCCAGGGCAACTCTGGGGCCAACGTCCTGACTTTC
>-|TRBV6-5|TRBJ2-7|TRBD1
CASSSRDRGPEQYF
TGTGCCAGCAGTAGCCGGGACAGGGGGCCCGAGCAGTACTTC
>-|TRBV30|TRBJ1-1|-
CGVQSNTEAFF
TGTGGCGTACAGAGTAACACTGAAGCTTTCTTT
>-|TRBV5-1|TRBJ2-3|-
CASRAGVRDTQYF
TGCGCCAGCCGAGCAGGGGTACGAGATACGCAGTATTTT
>-|TRBV19|TRBJ2-2|TRBD1
CASSAWDSYTGELFF
TGTGCCAGTAGTGCCTGGGACAGCTACACCGGGGAGCTGTTTTTT
>once|TRBV11-2|TRBJ2-2|TRBD1
CASRRAGGNTGELFF
TGTGCCAGCAGGAGGGCAGGGGGCAACACCGGGGAGCTGTTTTTT
>-|TRBV30|TRBJ1-5|-
CAWSEQVNQPQHF
TGTGCCTGGAGCGAACAGGTCAATCAGCCCCAGCATTTT
>-|TRBV5-4|TRBJ2-7|-
CASSIAGKDYEQYF
TGTGCCAGCAGCATAGCAGGGAAAGACTACGAGCAGTACTTC
>-|TRBV29-1|TRBJ1-2|TRBD1
CSAVDRGRDGYTF
TGCAGCGCCGTCGACAGGGGGCGGGATGGCTACACCTTC
>-|TRBV2|TRBJ1-2|TRBD1
CASSLTGQGVGYTF
TGTGCCAGCAGTTTAACGGGACAGGGGGTAGGCTACACCTTC
>-|TRBV19|TRBJ2-7|TRBD1
CASSMGTGGTHSYEQYF
TGTGCCAGTAGTATGGGCACAGGGGGCACTCACTCCTACGAGCAGTACTTC
>-|TRBV5-5|TRBJ1-4|-
CASNRWTAEKLFF
TGTGCCAGCAATAGATGGACAGCTGAAAAACTGTTTTTT
>-|TRBV3-1/TRBV3-2|TRBJ2-7|-
CASSPSVAGKQYF
TGTGCCAGCAGCCCCTCTGTTGCGGGGAAGCAGTACTTC